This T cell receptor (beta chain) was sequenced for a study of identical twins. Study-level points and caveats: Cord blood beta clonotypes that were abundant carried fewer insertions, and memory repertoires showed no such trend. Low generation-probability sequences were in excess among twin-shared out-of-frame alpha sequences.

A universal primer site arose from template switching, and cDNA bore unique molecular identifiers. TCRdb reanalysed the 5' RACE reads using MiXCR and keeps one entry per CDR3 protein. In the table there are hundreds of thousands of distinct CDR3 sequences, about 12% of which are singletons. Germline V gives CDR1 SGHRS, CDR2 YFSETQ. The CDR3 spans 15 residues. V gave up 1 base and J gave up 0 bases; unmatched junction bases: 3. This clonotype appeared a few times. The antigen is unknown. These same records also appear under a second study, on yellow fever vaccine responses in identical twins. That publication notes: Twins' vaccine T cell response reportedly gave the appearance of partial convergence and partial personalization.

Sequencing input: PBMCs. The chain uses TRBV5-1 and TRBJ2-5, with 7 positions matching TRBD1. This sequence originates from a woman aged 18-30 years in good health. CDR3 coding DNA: TGCGCCAGCAGCTTGATGGGACAGAACCAAGAGACCCAGTACTTC. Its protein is CASSLMGQNQETQYF.